Listed below are T cell receptor beta chains from one sample, sequenced in a study of T cell changes during pregnancy in multiple sclerosis. Sequencing used immunoSEQ multiplex PCR; TCRdb keeps in-frame clones, though not all of them. This table has around 130,000 clones, 90% to 95% appearing once. This sample comprised peripheral blood, obtained before pregnancy. The receptor set was obtained from a female donor with multiple sclerosis, enrolled in a pregnancy study. Both conserved end residues are part of each CDR3. D genes are given only for firm matches. The size entry is marked missing in some rows and otherwise reads once, few, many or a size class.

.,TRBV10-3,TRBJ1-1,TRBD1,TGTGCCATCAGTGAAGTCGGTGTGGACAGGCCCGACACTGAAGCTTTCTTT,CAISEVGVDRPDTEAFF
.,TRBV5-8,TRBJ1-3,TRBD1,TGTGCCAGCAGAGACAGGGACCGCTCTGGAAACACCATATATTTT,CASRDRDRSGNTIYF
.,TRBV30,TRBJ2-3,.,TGTGCCTGGAGTCGACAGATTATCGACACGCAGTATTTT,CAWSRQIIDTQYF
.,TRBV5-1,TRBJ1-1,TRBD1,TGCGCCAGCAGCTTGGTGGGGACAGCTGAAGCTTTCTTT,CASSLVGTAEAFF
.,TRBV18,TRBJ1-2,TRBD1,TGTGCCAGCTCACGGGGACAGGAAGAGGGCTACACCTTC,CASSRGQEEGYTF
.,TRBV4-2,TRBJ2-3,TRBD1,TGTGCCAGCAGCCAAGGACAGGGGCAGTGGGGGAGCACAGATACGCAGTATTTT,CASSQGQGQWGSTDTQYF
.,TRBV6-6,TRBJ2-7,TRBD1,TGTGCCAGCAGTTACTCGGACAGGGCCAACGAGCAGTACTTC,CASSYSDRANEQYF
.,TRBV11-1,TRBJ1-2,TRBD1,TGTGCCAGCAGCTCTCGGGACAGGACGGGGGAAGGCTACACCTTC,CASSSRDRTGEGYTF
once,TRBV15,TRBJ1-2,.,TGTGCCACCAGCACGGAGGGAAGGAGCTATGGCTACACCTTC,CATSTEGRSYGYTF
once,TRBV30,TRBJ1-2,TRBD1,TGTGCCTGGAGTGCGGACAGGGGGGAGAGTGGCTACACCTTC,CAWSADRGESGYTF
.,TRBV2,TRBJ2-1,TRBD2,TGTGCCACCGAGACTAGCGGGTATTTTGAGCAGTTCTTC,CATETSGYFEQFF
.,TRBV2,TRBJ2-5,.,TGTGCCAGCAGTGAAGCTGGAGGCATGGAGACCCAGTACTTC,CASSEAGGMETQYF
.,TRBV9,TRBJ2-3,TRBD2,TGTGCCAGCAGCCGGACTAGCGGGTCCGATACGCAGTATTTT,CASSRTSGSDTQYF
.,TRBV7-8,TRBJ2-7,TRBD1,TGTGCCAGCAGCTCCTCCGGGACAGGCAGCGAGCAGTACTTC,CASSSSGTGSEQYF
.,TRBV27,TRBJ1-2,.,TGTGCCAGCAGGCAGGGAGACAGGAACTATGGCTACACCTTC,CASRQGDRNYGYTF
.,TRBV11-2,TRBJ2-1,TRBD2,TGTGCCAGCAGCTTTACTAGCGGGGGGGCTAGAGTTAATGAGCAGTTCTTC,CASSFTSGGARVNEQFF
.,TRBV30,TRBJ1-2,.,TGTGCCTGGAGCCAACAGCTTGGCTATGGCTACACCTTC,CAWSQQLGYGYTF
.,TRBV14,TRBJ2-7,TRBD2,TGTGCCAGCAGCCCGCGGCTAGCGGGAGGGGGTGAGCAGTACTTC,CASSPRLAGGGEQYF
.,TRBV6-5,TRBJ1-2,.,TGTGCCAGCAGTTACTCCACACAGGGTCCTAACTATGGCTACACCTTC,CASSYSTQGPNYGYTF
few,TRBV7-2,TRBJ1-2,.,TGTGCCAGCAGCTTAGCGCAAGTAGGGGAATCGGGCTACACCTTC,CASSLAQVGESGYTF
.,TRBV6-1,TRBJ1-5,.,TGTGCCACCCTGCGGGGGACCAATCAGCCCCAGCATTTT,CATLRGTNQPQHF
once,TRBV28,TRBJ1-5,.,TGTGCCAGCATTTCCCCGGGGTGGTTCAGCCCCCAGCATTTT,CASISPGWFSPQHF
once,TRBV9,TRBJ2-2,TRBD1,TGTGCCAGCAGCGTCCTCCCTTCGTCGACAGGGGAAACCGGGGAGCTGTTTTTT,CASSVLPSSTGETGELFF
.,TRBV19,TRBJ1-2,.,TGTGCCAGTAGTATACACCAGGGGGGCTACACCTTC,CASSIHQGGYTF